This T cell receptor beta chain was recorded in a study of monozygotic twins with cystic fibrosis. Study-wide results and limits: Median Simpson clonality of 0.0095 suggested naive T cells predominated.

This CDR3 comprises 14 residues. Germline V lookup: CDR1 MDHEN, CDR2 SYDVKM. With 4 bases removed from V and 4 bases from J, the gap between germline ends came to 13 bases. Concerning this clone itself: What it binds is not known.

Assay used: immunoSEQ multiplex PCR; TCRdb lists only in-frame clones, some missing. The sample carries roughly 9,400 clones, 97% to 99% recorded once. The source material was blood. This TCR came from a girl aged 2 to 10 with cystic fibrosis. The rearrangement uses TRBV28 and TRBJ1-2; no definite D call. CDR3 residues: CASSSLDRGYGYTF. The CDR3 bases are TGTGCCAGCAGTTCCCTGGACCGGGGCTATGGCTACACCTTC.